The 19 T cell receptor beta chains listed next were all sequenced from one sample in a study of read filtering for tumor transcriptome and immune sequencing. Molecular barcoded adaptors covering alpha/delta and beta/gamma chains were used on roughly 370 ng RNA. TCRdb used MiXCR to reprocess the reads, holding one entry per CDR3 protein. The sample yields about 50,000 distinct CDR3 sequences, approximately 18% seen once. Sequencing was performed on a population of CD138-negative cells sorted from bone marrow. The receptors derive from a donor at least 40 years old with multiple myeloma.

This clonotype appeared many times. This chain links TRBV5-1 with TRBJ2-1; 9 bases match TRBD2. There are 15 residues in the CDR3. Germline values: CDR1 SGHRS, CDR2 YFSETQ. V lost 4 bases and J lost 5; bases outside the gene matches: 7. CDR3 coding DNA: TGCGCCAGCAGCAAATCTAGCGGGAATGACAATGAGCAGTTCTTC. Translation gives CASSKSSGNDNEQFF.

Ten or more counts support this clonotype. The chain employs TRBV20-1 and TRBJ2-5; D is possibly TRBD1 or TRBD2 (6 bases each). This CDR3 has 16 residues. The V end was cut by 3 bases, the J end by 4 bases, with 21 bases between. Looked up from germline, CDR1 is DFQATT and CDR2 is SNEGSKA (reference sequence). The CDR3 loop is CSASPLGGGHGETQYF. The DNA of the CDR3 is TGCAGTGCTAGCCCCCTTGGAGGGGGGCATGGAGAGACCCAGTACTTC.

This clonotype was seen only a few times. A much larger clonotype is one base distant, so this may be a read error. This rearrangement joins TRBV11-2 to TRBJ2-5; 9 positions agree with TRBD2. Germline lookup yields CDR1 SGHAT and CDR2 FQNNGV. The CDR3 loop spans 17 amino acids. CDR3 bases: TGTGCCAGCAGCTTAGGGGGCGGGGGGGTAGTTCGCGAGACCCGGTACTTC. It encodes CASSLGGGGVVRETRYF.

There are many counts of this clonotype. V is TRBV7-9 and J is TRBJ2-1; D unresolved. Germline V CDR1 and CDR2: SEHNR, FQNEAQ (reference sequence). This CDR3 contains 12 residues. Deletions cut 2 bases from V and 9 bases from J, with 8 bases between. Here the CDR3 DNA reads TGTGCCAGCAGCTTACAAGGATTTGAGCAGTTCTTC. Translating it yields CASSLQGFEQFF.

This clonotype was seen once. One end of the junction is discordant with germline, which a read error may explain. The chain employs TRBV11-2 and TRBJ2-7; 9 bases map to TRBD2. CDR3 size: 16 residues. Per the germline V gene, CDR1 is SGHAT and CDR2 is FQNNGV. CDR3 amino acids: CASSLDSGLASYGQYF. The CDR3 nucleotides read TGTGCCAGCAGCTTAGATTCGGGACTAGCTTCCTACGGGCAGTACTTC. The whole variable domain, filled in from reference TRBV11-2 and TRBJ2-7, reads EAGVAQSPRYKIIEKRQSVAFWCNPISGHATLYWYQQILGQGPKLLIQFQNNGVVDDSQLPKDRFSAERLKGVDSTLKIQPAKLEDSAVYLCASSLDSGLASYGQYFGPGTRLTVT.

This clonotype occurred many times. The chain has TRBV7-2 and TRBJ2-1; 12 bases agree with TRBD2. In germline, CDR1 is SGHTA, CDR2 FQGNSA. The V segment lost 6 bases and the J segment 7 bases; nucleotides outside the gene matches: 10. This CDR3 spans 16 amino acids. The CDR3 DNA follows: TGTGCCAGCAGGCGACCCCTAGCGGGAGGGCCGAATGAGCAGTTCTTC. Translation gives CASRRPLAGGPNEQFF.

This chain links TRBV30 with TRBJ2-7, with a weak D call TRBD1 (5 bases). V dropped 4 bases and J dropped 3 bases, with 7 bases sitting between them. The germline CDR1 and CDR2 sequences are GTSNPN and SVGIG (reference sequence). CDR3 length: 11 residues. The CDR3 region has the DNA TGTGCCTGGACTAGGGGCTACGAGCAGTACTTC. This gives the protein CAWTRGYEQYF.

The table lists this clonotype with many counts. The rearrangement links TRBV30 to TRBJ2-1; 10 nucleotides align to TRBD2. This CDR3 spans 16 amino acids. Germline CDR1 is GTSNPN and CDR2 is SVGIG (reference sequence). After removal of 0 bases from V and 7 bases from J, the junction contained 9 bases not matched to a gene. The CDR3 region has the DNA TGTGCCTGGAGTGTAAAGCTAGCGGGAGTCAGGAATGAGCAGTTCTTC. Translated, it gives CAWSVKLAGVRNEQFF. Supplemented by reference TRBV30 and TRBJ2-1, the full variable domain reads SQTIHQWPATLVQPVGSPLSLECTVEGTSNPNLYWYRQAAGRGLQLLFYSVGIGQISSEVPQNLSASRPQDRQFILSSKKLLLSDSGFYLCAWSVKLAGVRNEQFFGPGTRLTVL.

This clonotype turned up a few times. The genes are TRBV7-2 and TRBJ1-5; D might be TRBD1 (5 bases). Germline V gene data show CDR1 as SGHTA and CDR2 as FQGNSA. The V gene lost 3 bases and the J gene lost 1 base, with 10 bases spanning the gap. The CDR3 has 15 amino acids. Written as DNA, the CDR3 is TGTGCCAGCAGCTTCAGACAGAACAGCAATCAGCCCCAGCATTTT. Translation: CASSFRQNSNQPQHF. The full variable domain, rest sourced from reference TRBV7-2 and TRBJ1-5, is GAGVSQSPSNKVTEKGKDVELRCDPISGHTALYWYRQSLGQGLEFLIYFQGNSAPDKSGLPSDRFSAERTGGSVSTLTIQRTQQEDSAVYLCASSFRQNSNQPQHFGDGTRLSIL.

There are many counts of this clonotype. The J gene is TRBJ2-1, the V gene TRBV7-9, with 7 bases fitting TRBD1. V lost 3 bases, J lost 0 bases, and 5 bases stayed unmatched. Germline loops: CDR1 SEHNR, CDR2 FQNEAQ (reference sequence). The CDR3 has 16 amino acids. The CDR3 nucleotides are TGTGCCAGCAGCTTGCAGACAGGGAGCTCCTACAATGAGCAGTTCTTC. It encodes CASSLQTGSSYNEQFF.

This clonotype was picked up one time. Compared with germline, one end of the junction differs, possibly owing to a read error. This chain connects TRBV7-8 to TRBJ2-5, with 7 nucleotides matching TRBD2. Germline V gene data show CDR1 as SGHVS and CDR2 as FQNEAQ. The CDR3 loop spans 15 amino acids. The CDR3 sequence is CAISRLGLDQGTQYF. DNA for the CDR3: TGTGCCATCAGCAGGCTTGGACTAGACCAAGGGACCCAGTACTTC.

This clonotype was counted at least ten times. The chain couples TRBV29-1 to TRBJ1-1; no clear D gene. V lost 5 bases to trimming and J lost 10 bases, with 14 bases between them. The germline V gene has CDR1 SQVTM and CDR2 ANQGSEA. The CDR3 is 11 amino acids. CDR3 amino acids: CSVISGYGAFF. The CDR3, as DNA: TGCAGCGTTATTTCCGGATACGGAGCTTTCTTT.

This clonotype was seen many times. The chain couples TRBV11-2 to TRBJ2-3, with TRBD2 identical over 12 bases. This CDR3 is 16 amino acids long. Trimming took 5 bases from V and 6 from J; bases not matched to a gene: 9. CDR1 and CDR2 (germline): SGHAT, FQNNGV. The CDR3 DNA reads TGTGCCAGCAGCATTAAGACTAGCGGGAGCAGTGATACGCAGTATTTT. This gives the protein CASSIKTSGSSDTQYF.

The gene calls are TRBV4-3 and TRBJ2-7, with 8 bases aligning to TRBD2. In germline, CDR1 is LGHNA, CDR2 YSLEER. The length of the CDR3 is 16 residues. The J segment lost 2 bases and the V segment lost 1 base, leaving 7 bases of the junction unmatched. The CDR3 loop reads CASSQAGLAGPYEQYF. CDR3 coding DNA: TGCGCCAGCAGCCAAGCGGGCCTAGCGGGCCCCTACGAGCAGTACTTC.

This clonotype was found many times. This chain uses TRBV12-3 or TRBV12-4 with TRBJ2-2; 7 bases align to TRBD1. The CDR3 contains 14 residues. The V and J ends lost 5 bases and 4 bases, in that order; junction bases with no gene match: 4. The CDR3 sequence is CASSLQGTTGELFF. In DNA, the CDR3 is TGTGCCAGCAGTCTACAGGGGACCACCGGGGAGCTGTTTTTT.

There are many counts of this clonotype. The chain recombines TRBV2 with TRBJ2-2; unclear D gene. The germline V gene encodes CDR1 SNHLY and CDR2 FYNNEI. V gave up 5 bases and J gave up 3 bases, with 13 bases separating them. This CDR3 spans 15 amino acids. DNA for the CDR3: TGTGCCAGCAGTCGGCAGGCTCGGGACACCGGGGAGCTGTTTTTT. Amino acid sequence: CASSRQARDTGELFF.

This clonotype was seen only once. One junction end disagrees with the germline gene, perhaps due to a read error. The chain recombines TRBV2 with TRBJ1-3; possible D gene TRBD1, 5 bases. The CDR3 covers 16 residues. In germline, CDR1 is SNHLY, CDR2 FYNNEI. The CDR3 sequence is CASSLDSPANGNAIYF. The DNA for the CDR3 is TGTGCCAGCAGTCTTGACAGCCCCGCAAATGGAAACGCCATATATTTT.

The chain is built from TRBV12-5 and TRBJ1-1; TRBD1 is a possible D gene (5 bases). Germline CDR1 is LGHNT and CDR2 is FRNRAP. Trimming shortened V by 3 bases and J by 1 base, and 18 bases separated the two germline ends. The CDR3 has 17 amino acids. CDR3 DNA: TGTGCTAGTGGTTTTGGGGCGGGAGGGACCGCGAACACTGAAGCTTTCTTT. It codes for CASGFGAGGTANTEAFF.

Many counts were recorded for this clonotype. The gene calls are TRBV5-1 and TRBJ2-2, with TRBD1 matching over 7 bases. J lost 5 bases, V lost 4 bases, and 5 bases had no gene match. This CDR3 contains 14 residues. CDR1 is SGHRS and CDR2 is YFSETQ in the germline V gene. In nucleotides, the CDR3 is TGCGCCAGCAGCACAGGCAGGGGGACCGGGGAGCTGTTTTTT. It yields the protein CASSTGRGTGELFF. The variable domain in full, completed from reference TRBV5-1 and TRBJ2-2, reads KAGVTQTPRYLIKTRGQQVTLSCSPISGHRSVSWYQQTPGQGLQFLFEYFSETQRNKGNFPGRFSGRQFSNSRSEMNVSTLELGDSALYLCASSTGRGTGELFFGEGSRLTVL.